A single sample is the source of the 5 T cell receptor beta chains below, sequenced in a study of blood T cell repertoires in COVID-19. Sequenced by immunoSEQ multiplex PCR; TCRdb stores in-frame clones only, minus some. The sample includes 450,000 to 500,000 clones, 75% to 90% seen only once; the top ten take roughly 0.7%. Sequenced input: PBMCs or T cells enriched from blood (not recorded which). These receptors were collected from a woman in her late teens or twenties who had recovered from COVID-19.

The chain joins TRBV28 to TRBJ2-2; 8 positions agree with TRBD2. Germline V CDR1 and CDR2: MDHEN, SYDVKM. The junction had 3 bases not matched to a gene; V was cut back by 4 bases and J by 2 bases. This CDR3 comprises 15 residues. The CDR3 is CASSYSGTNTGELFF. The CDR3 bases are TGTGCCAGCAGTTATAGCGGGACTAACACCGGGGAGCTGTTTTTT.

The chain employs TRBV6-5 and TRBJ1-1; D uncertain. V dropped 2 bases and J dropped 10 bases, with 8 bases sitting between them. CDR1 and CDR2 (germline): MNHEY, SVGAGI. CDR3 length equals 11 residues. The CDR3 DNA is TGTGCCAGCAGTTACAGTAACAGAGCTTTCTTT. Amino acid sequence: CASSYSNRAFF.

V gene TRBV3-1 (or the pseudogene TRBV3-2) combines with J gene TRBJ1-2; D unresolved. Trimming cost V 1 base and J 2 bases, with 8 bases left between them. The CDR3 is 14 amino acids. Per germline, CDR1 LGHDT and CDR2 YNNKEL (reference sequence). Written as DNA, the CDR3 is TGTGCCAGCAGCCAAGGGGAGTTGAACTATGGCTACACCTTC. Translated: CASSQGELNYGYTF.

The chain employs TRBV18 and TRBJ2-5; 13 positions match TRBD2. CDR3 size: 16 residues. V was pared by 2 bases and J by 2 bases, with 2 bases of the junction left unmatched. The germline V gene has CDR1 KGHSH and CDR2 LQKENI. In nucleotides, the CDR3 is TGTGCCAGCTCACCAAGGACTAGCGGGGGTCAAGAGACCCAGTACTTC. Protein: CASSPRTSGGQETQYF.

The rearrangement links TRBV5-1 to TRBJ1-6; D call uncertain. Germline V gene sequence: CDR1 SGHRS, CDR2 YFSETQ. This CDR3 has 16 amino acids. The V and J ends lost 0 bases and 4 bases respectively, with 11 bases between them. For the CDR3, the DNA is TGCGCCAGCAGCTTGGCGATCGGGGTTTATAATTCACCCCTCCACTTT. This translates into CASSLAIGVYNSPLHF. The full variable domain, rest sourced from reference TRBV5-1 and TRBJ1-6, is KAGVTQTPRYLIKTRGQQVTLSCSPISGHRSVSWYQQTPGQGLQFLFEYFSETQRNKGNFPGRFSGRQFSNSRSEMNVSTLELGDSALYLCASSLAIGVYNSPLHFGNGTRLTVT.